This T cell receptor (beta chain) came from a study of T cell responses to AZD1222 COVID-19 vaccine. Study findings and constraints: Repertoire samples came only from after the peak T cell response.

Concerning this clone itself: The antigen is unknown.

Germline V gene lookup returns CDR1 SGDLS and CDR2 YYNGEE. The CDR3 is 15 residues long. V was clipped by 4 bases and J by 6 bases; unmatched bases: 11. Profiling relied on immunoSEQ multiplex PCR, and the TCRdb table lists in-frame clones only, not all of them. The table shows approximately 140,000 clones, with 75% to 95% occurring only once. The V and J genes are TRBV9 and TRBJ2-3; 7 bases are a match to TRBD2. This TCR came from an adult who received the MenACWY meningococcal vaccine as a control. Sample: peripheral blood, taken 28 days after the second dose of the MenACWY control vaccine. CDR3 protein: CASSPGLPRRDTQYF. For the CDR3, the DNA is TGTGCCAGCAGCCCGGGACTACCGAGGCGGGATACGCAGTATTTT.